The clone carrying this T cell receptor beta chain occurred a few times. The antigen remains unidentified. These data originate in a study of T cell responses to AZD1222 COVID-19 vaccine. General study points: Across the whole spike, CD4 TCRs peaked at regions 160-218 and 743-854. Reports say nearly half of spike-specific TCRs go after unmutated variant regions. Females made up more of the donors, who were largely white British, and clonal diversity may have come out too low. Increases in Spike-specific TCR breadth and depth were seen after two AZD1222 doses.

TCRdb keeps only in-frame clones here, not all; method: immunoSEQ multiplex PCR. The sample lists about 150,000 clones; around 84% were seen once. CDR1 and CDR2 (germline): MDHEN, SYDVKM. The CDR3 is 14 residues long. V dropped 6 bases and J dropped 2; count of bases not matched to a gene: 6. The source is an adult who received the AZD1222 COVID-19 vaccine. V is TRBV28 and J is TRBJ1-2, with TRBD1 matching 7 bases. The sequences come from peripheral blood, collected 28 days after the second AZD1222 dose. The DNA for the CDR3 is TGTGCCAGCAGACCCCAGACAGGGAACTATGGCTACACCTTC. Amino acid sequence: CASRPQTGNYGYTF.